A selection of T cell receptor beta chains follows, all from one sample in a study of T cell responses to AZD1222 COVID-19 vaccine. This table comes from immunoSEQ multiplex PCR, and its TCRdb copy is limited to in-frame clones, with some not included. This table has 180,000 or so clones, roughly 94% appearing once. Sequencing was performed on peripheral blood, taken on day 0 of AZD1222 vaccination. The receptors here all came from an adult in good health. Each CDR3 is given with its conserved first and last residue. The D gene is left open where the match is weak. Clone size is given for some rows only: seen once, a few or many times, or a class if the clone is expanded.

.	TRBV28	few	TRBJ1-1	CASSSQGGLRMNTEAFF	TGTGCCAGCAGTTCACAGGGCGGACTTCGTATGAACACTGAAGCTTTCTTT
.	TRBV4-1	.	TRBJ1-1	CASSQDGQGLTEAFF	TGCGCCAGCAGCCAAGATGGGCAGGGCCTTACTGAAGCTTTCTTT
.	TRBV20-1	.	TRBJ1-2	CSAGLRGGYTF	TGCAGTGCTGGACTTCGGGGTGGCTACACCTTC
TRBD1	TRBV29-1	.	TRBJ1-4	CSAGTVNEKLFF	TGCAGCGCCGGGACAGTTAATGAAAAACTGTTTTTT
.	TRBV27	once	TRBJ2-7	CASRDVWGPFEQYF	TGTGCCAGCAGAGACGTCTGGGGACCCTTCGAGCAGTACTTC
.	TRBV7-9	once	TRBJ1-1	CASSLAAQNTEAFF	TGTGCCAGCAGCTTAGCGGCACAGAACACTGAAGCTTTCTTT
.	TRBV25-1	.	TRBJ2-1	CASRVGTNNEQFF	TGTGCCAGCAGAGTTGGGACAAACAATGAGCAGTTCTTC
TRBD1	TRBV29-1	once	TRBJ2-7	CSVTPDRDEQYF	TGCAGCGTCACCCCGGACAGGGACGAGCAGTACTTC
TRBD1	TRBV20-1	few	TRBJ2-7	CSASEYDRGRYEQYF	TGCAGTGCTAGTGAGTATGACAGGGGACGCTACGAGCAGTACTTC
.	TRBV5-7	.	TRBJ2-3	CASSLGLGPDTQYF	TGTGCCAGCAGCTTGGGACTAGGCCCAGATACGCAGTATTTT
TRBD1	TRBV15	.	TRBJ2-7	CATSSGTGVDEQYF	TGTGCCACCAGCAGTGGGACAGGGGTCGACGAGCAGTACTTC
.	TRBV15	.	TRBJ1-1	CATSREILVAGEAFF	TGTGCCACCAGCAGAGAAATACTCGTGGCGGGGGAAGCTTTCTTT
.	TRBV5-5	.	TRBJ2-5	CASSRTDWGDETQYF	TGTGCCAGCAGCCGAACCGACTGGGGTGACGAGACCCAGTACTTC
.	TRBV9	.	TRBJ1-1	CASSPGRSMNTEAFF	TGTGCCAGCAGCCCGGGACGGTCAATGAACACTGAAGCTTTCTTT
TRBD1	TRBV5-1	.	TRBJ1-1	CACRPGTGVGEAFF	TGCGCCTGTCGTCCCGGGACAGGGGTGGGTGAAGCTTTCTTT
.	TRBV2	.	TRBJ1-1	CASSEVEAFF	TGTGCCAGCAGTGAAGTTGAGGCTTTCTTT
.	TRBV6-5	.	TRBJ2-7	CASRNVGYEQYF	TGTGCCAGCAGAAACGTGGGCTACGAGCAGTACTTC
.	TRBV3-1/TRBV3-2	.	TRBJ1-1	CASSQEVYTVREAFF	TGTGCCAGCAGCCAAGAAGTCTACACCGTACGTGAAGCTTTCTTT
.	TRBV11-2	.	TRBJ2-3	CASSLVGGTPTDTQYF	TGTGCCAGCAGCTTAGTTGGCGGAACTCCCACAGATACGCAGTATTTT
.	TRBV29-1	.	TRBJ1-5	CSVGGGVGQPQHF	TGCAGCGTGGGGGGAGGGGTTGGTCAGCCCCAGCATTTT
.	TRBV28	.	TRBJ1-1	CASSLRVENSAFF	TGTGCCAGCAGTTTGCGGGTGGAAAATTCAGCTTTCTTT
TRBD1	TRBV5-4	.	TRBJ1-2	CASSLMDRPTNYGYTF	TGTGCCAGCAGCTTGATGGACAGGCCGACTAACTATGGCTACACCTTC
.	TRBV21-1	.	TRBJ1-5	CASSTGQGSNQPQHF	TGTGCCAGCAGCACTGGACAGGGCAGCAATCAGCCCCAGCATTTT
.	TRBV6-1	once	TRBJ2-7	CASSEVGGRYEQYF	TGTGCCAGCAGTGAAGTTGGGGGAAGGTACGAGCAGTACTTC
.	TRBV6-1	.	TRBJ2-5	CASSEAPGGETQYF	TGTGCCAGCAGTGAAGCCCCGGGCGGAGAGACCCAGTACTTC
.	TRBV5-1	.	TRBJ1-2	CASSLADFAPVGYTF	TGCGCCAGCAGCTTGGCCGATTTTGCTCCCGTGGGCTACACCTTC
.	TRBV10-2	.	TRBJ1-5	CASSESVQPQHF	TGCGCCAGCAGTGAGTCAGTTCAGCCCCAGCATTTT